This TCR beta chain comes out of a study of OX40 agonist ivuxolimab in advanced cancers. Study-wide background: People who had prior anti-PD-1, anti-PD-L1 or anti-CTLA-4 therapy could take part, and 40% had some. Two patients with cutaneous melanoma and one with hepatocellular carcinoma, three in total, showed partial responses.

Whole-study findings and limits: Relatively little clonal expansion, among the lowest observed, appeared in partial responders at 0.1-3.0 mg/kg.

Only in-frame clones appear in the TCRdb table, and some are missing; sequencing was by immunoSEQ multiplex PCR. The sample lists 13,000 to 15,000 clones, 80% to 90% occurring once. Of note for this clone: The antigen remains unidentified.

Baseline, cycle 4 day 1, and cycle 7 day 1 were the blood sampling points. Germline values: CDR1 SGHNT, CDR2 YYREEE (reference sequence). The length of the CDR3 is 12 residues. The receptor was derived from an adult with an advanced solid tumor such as melanoma, head and neck, liver or kidney cancer. The sequenced sample was CD4+ or CD8+ T cells sorted from blood, obtained in a trial of the OX40 agonist ivuxolimab. The V and J genes are TRBV5-4 and TRBJ2-7; D might be TRBD2 (5 bases). The CDR3: CASSYTGGPWRV. For the CDR3, the DNA is TGTGCCAGCAGCTACACGGGCGGGCCCTGGAGAGTC.